Described below is a single T cell receptor beta chain sequence and its context. Its target is unknown. The CDR3 extends over 15 amino acids. Trimming cost V 4 bases and J 4 bases, with 16 bases left between them. Germline lookup yields CDR1 MGHRA and CDR2 YSYEKL. This sample stems from a study of blood T cells in healthy people across ages. A second PCR, run for about 6 to 12 cycles, used a sample-barcoded 5' primer plus a J-beta primer mix. TCRdb itself ran the 5' RACE reads through MiXCR, one entry per CDR3 protein. The data show about 800,000 distinct CDR3 sequences, with 46% seen just once and approximately 18% held by the top ten. Study outcomes and limitations: Diversity of TCR beta per million T cells declined in a roughly linear way with age.

The chain employs TRBV4-1 and TRBJ2-5, with a tentative D call TRBD1 (6 bases). This clonotype was obtained from a man at least 80 years old in good health. Sequencing was done on a sample of blood. CDR3 bases: TGCGCCAGCAGCCTCCCGACAGGATCTCCAGAGACCCAGTACTTC. Translated, it gives CASSLPTGSPETQYF.